This TCR beta chain was captured by sequencing in a study of neurological immune-mediated disorders. Overall study results and limits: None of the CDR3 amino acid sequences of expanded clones recurred across subjects, suggesting private repertoires in all groups.

From germline, CDR1 is SEHNR and CDR2 FQNEAQ (reference sequence). The length of the CDR3 is 12 residues. Deletions cut 4 bases from V and 6 bases from J, with 6 bases between. MiXCR, run by TCRdb on the 5' RACE reads, gives a single entry per CDR3 protein. The table records some 47,000 distinct CDR3 sequences, around 6% of them present only once. This clonotype has a count of ten or more. Its specificity is not known. This clonotype was obtained from a woman aged 40-49 years in good health. J is TRBJ2-2 and V is TRBV7-9; D is unresolved. The source material was CD4+ T cells from blood. CDR3: CASSSVPGELFF. CDR3 sequence (DNA): TGTGCCAGCAGCTCCGTACCCGGGGAGCTGTTTTTT.